One sample yielded the 21 T cell receptor beta chains listed below, sequenced in a study of T cells after yellow fever vaccination. From the 5' RACE reads, TCRdb called clonotypes with MiXCR, one entry per CDR3 protein. Here the sample spans about 310,000 distinct CDR3 sequences, 3.6% being singletons. The starting material was PBMCs, obtained on the day of the yellow fever booster vaccination. These receptors were collected from a man aged 18-30 years who received the YFV17D yellow fever vaccine.

This clonotype showed up just a few times. This sequence joins TRBV5-1 and TRBJ2-3; a possible D gene is TRBD2 (7 bases). The germline V gene has CDR1 SGHRS and CDR2 YFSETQ. V lost 4 bases and J lost 1, with 10 bases in between. The CDR3 runs to 14 residues. The CDR3 DNA reads as TGCGCCAGCAGCATAGGGGGGGGCACAGATACGCAGTATTTT. Translated: CASSIGGGTDTQYF.

This clonotype was recorded a few times. The CDR3 sequence is CASSEQGTEAFF. The CDR3 bases are TGTGCCAGCAGTGAACAGGGAACTGAAGCTTTCTTT. V and J are TRBV25-1 and TRBJ1-1, with D possibly TRBD1 on 5 matching bases. Germline CDR1 reads MGHDK; CDR2 reads SYGVNS. V shed 2 bases and J shed 5 bases, with 6 bases lying between them. The CDR3 sequence is 12 residues long.

V is TRBV20-1 and J is TRBJ1-4; a possible D gene is TRBD1 (5 bases). Trimming took off 1 base at V and 6 bases at J, with 15 bases between the two ends. The CDR3 has 15 amino acids. Germline V CDR1 and CDR2: DFQATT, SNEGSKA (reference sequence). The CDR3 nucleotides read TGCAGTGCTAGAGGGGGGAGGGACGGGTATGAAAAACTGTTTTTT. Amino acid sequence: CSARGGRDGYEKLFF.

A note on this clonotype: This sequence may be a read error, since a much larger clone differs from it by one base. This rearrangement joins TRBV29-1 to TRBJ2-5; 9 bases line up with TRBD1. The ends lost 4 bases at V and 7 bases at J; junction bases unmatched: 10. Germline V lookup: CDR1 SQVTM, CDR2 ANQGSEA. The CDR3 totals 14 residues. The CDR3 region is CSVGPGQGGVTQYF. The CDR3 DNA reads as TGCAGCGTTGGGCCGGGACAGGGAGGGGTGACCCAGTACTTC.

This clonotype was found many times. This rearrangement joins TRBV14 to TRBJ2-7; the match to TRBD2 covers 7 bases. V was clipped by 2 bases and J by 7 bases; unmatched bases: 2. Germline values: CDR1 SGHDN, CDR2 FVKESK. The CDR3 spans 12 residues. Written as DNA, the CDR3 is TGTGCCAGCAGCCAACGAGCGGGGGAGCAGTACGTC. Translated, it gives CASSQRAGEQYV.

The table lists this clonotype with many counts. V usage is TRBV28 and J usage is TRBJ1-2; D may be TRBD1 (5 bases). The germline V gene has CDR1 MDHEN and CDR2 SYDVKM. The CDR3 contains 18 residues. The ends were cut back, 3 bases at V and 1 base at J, with 21 bases in the middle. Here the CDR3 reads CASSLLGWGDRLNYGYTF. The CDR3 region has the DNA TGTGCCAGCAGTTTGTTGGGCTGGGGGGACCGGCTTAACTATGGCTACACCTTC.

This clonotype appeared a few times. This chain joins TRBV28 and TRBJ1-4, with 7 bases lining up with TRBD1. CDR1 is MDHEN and CDR2 is SYDVKM in the germline V gene. V lost 7 bases and J lost 8; bases outside the gene matches: 10. CDR3 length: 14 amino acids. The CDR3 here is CASNQGDSREKLFF. CDR3 DNA sequence: TGTGCCAGCAACCAAGGGGACAGTCGGGAAAAACTGTTTTTT.

V gene TRBV15 combines with J gene TRBJ2-3; either TRBD1 or TRBD2 may supply D (6 bases each). CDR1 is LNHNV and CDR2 is YYDKDF in the germline V gene (reference sequence). V gave up 0 bases and J gave up 4 bases, with 14 bases separating them. CDR3 length equals 16 residues. In DNA, the CDR3 is TGTGCCACCAGCAGAGATCGAGGGGGGCTGGCAGATACGCAGTATTTT. This gives the protein CATSRDRGGLADTQYF.

The table lists this clonotype with a few counts. The chain couples TRBV5-5 to TRBJ2-1; 7 bases agree with TRBD1. There are 13 residues in the CDR3. J lost 7 bases, V lost 5 bases, and 6 bases had no gene match. CDR1 and CDR2 (germline): SGHKS, YYEKEE (reference sequence). The CDR3 loop reads CASRLDRENEQFF. The CDR3 DNA is TGTGCCAGCAGACTAGACAGGGAAAATGAGCAGTTCTTC.

The table lists this clonotype with a few counts. The chain carries TRBV12-3 or TRBV12-4 and TRBJ2-4; 8 bases are a match to TRBD2. This CDR3 region has 14 residues. V shed 6 bases and J 6 bases; nucleotides not matched to a gene: 7. The CDR3 loop reads CASSQPGLGNIQYF. The DNA of the CDR3 is TGTGCCAGCAGCCAACCGGGACTAGGAAACATTCAGTACTTC.

In this sample, this clonotype turned up many times. This sequence joins TRBV5-1 and TRBJ2-7; either TRBD1 or TRBD2 may supply D (5 bases each). Per germline, CDR1 SGHRS and CDR2 YFSETQ. With 0 bases removed from V and 3 bases from J, the gap between germline ends came to 13 bases. The CDR3 runs to 15 residues. In nucleotides, the CDR3 is TGCGCCAGCAGCTTGGAGGGACGTACTTACTACGAGCAGTACGTC. Amino acid sequence: CASSLEGRTYYEQYV.

This chain joins TRBV12-3 or TRBV12-4 and TRBJ2-7; D unresolved. CDR3 length equals 14 residues. The V and J ends lost 1 base and 2 bases respectively, with 9 bases between them. Here the CDR3 reads CASSLVWDPYEQYF. The CDR3 region has the DNA TGTGCCAGCAGTTTAGTTTGGGATCCCTACGAGCAGTACTTC.

This clonotype was observed a few times. The chain carries TRBV7-8 and TRBJ1-4; unclear D gene. The CDR3 consists of 16 residues. CDR1 and CDR2 (germline): SGHVS, FQNEAQ. Deletions cut 5 bases from V and 5 bases from J, with 18 bases between. The DNA of the CDR3 is TGTGCCAGCAGCATCAGGACCCGGGCACTAAATGAAAAACTGTTTTTT. Protein product: CASSIRTRALNEKLFF.

This clonotype has more than one count but fewer than ten. J is TRBJ1-1 and V is TRBV5-1; 8 positions agree with TRBD1. CDR1 SGHRS and CDR2 YFSETQ come from the germline V gene. V gave up 5 bases and J gave up 7 bases; unmatched junction bases: 22. This CDR3 spans 18 amino acids. This chain's CDR3 is CASSSGPGQVWSRDEAFF. As DNA, the CDR3 is TGCGCCAGCAGTTCAGGCCCGGGACAGGTCTGGTCGAGGGATGAAGCTTTCTTT.

This clonotype was counted at least ten times. The genes are TRBV6-5 and TRBJ2-7; D uncertain. The CDR3 length is 11 residues. V was pared by 1 base and J by 3 bases, with 1 base between. The germline gives CDR1 MNHEY, CDR2 SVGAGI. The CDR3 protein is CASSYFYEQYF. The CDR3 coding sequence is TGTGCCAGCAGTTACTTCTACGAGCAGTACTTC.

This clonotype was found many times. This chain joins TRBV7-2 and TRBJ2-5; 15 nucleotides match TRBD2. Germline trimming cut 1 base from V and 4 bases from J; bases unmatched to any gene: 4. The CDR3 is 17 residues long. Germline CDR1 reads SGHTA; CDR2 reads FQGNSA. CDR3 amino acids: CASSLGTSGGAPETQYF. The CDR3 DNA sequence: TGTGCCAGCAGCTTAGGGACTAGCGGGGGGGCCCCAGAGACCCAGTACTTC.

This rearrangement joins TRBV20-1 to TRBJ1-1, with D perhaps TRBD1 (6 bases). V shed 5 bases and J shed 1 base, with 17 bases lying between them. There are 15 residues in the CDR3. Per the germline V gene, CDR1 is DFQATT and CDR2 is SNEGSKA (reference sequence). The CDR3 sequence: CSAPEGGEGNTEAFF. The CDR3 nucleotides read TGCAGTGCTCCCGAAGGGGGGGAGGGGAACACTGAAGCTTTCTTT.

This clonotype was seen ten or more times. The chain combines TRBV28 with TRBJ1-2, with D possibly matching TRBD1 (5 bases). V was cut by 6 bases and J by 5 bases, with 16 bases left in between. This CDR3 has 14 amino acids. Germline V gene data show CDR1 as MDHEN and CDR2 as SYDVKM. The CDR3 bases are TGTGCCAGCAGGACCCCCGGGGGGATTTATGGCTACACCTTC. Its translation is CASRTPGGIYGYTF.

DNA for the CDR3: TGTGCCAGCAGTTACCAGGGGGCTTGGGAAGCTTTCTTT. Its protein product is CASSYQGAWEAFF. The rearrangement links TRBV6-6 to TRBJ1-1, with 8 bases lining up with TRBD1. V trimming: 2 bases; J trimming: 8 bases; junction bases outside the gene matches: 4. This CDR3 region has 13 residues. Germline V lookup: CDR1 MNHNY, CDR2 SVGAGI (reference sequence).

This clonotype was counted many times. V is TRBV6-5 and J is TRBJ2-7; 10 bases map to TRBD1. CDR1 is MNHEY, CDR2 SVGAGI, per germline. V lost 3 bases and J lost 4; bases outside the gene matches: 12. The CDR3 runs to 17 residues. The CDR3 region is CASSYRTGGPFEYEQYV. CDR3 coding DNA: TGTGCCAGCAGTTATAGGACAGGGGGTCCATTCGAGTACGAGCAGTACGTC.

This clonotype was picked up many times. The chain is built from TRBV15 and TRBJ1-2; D remains unclear. CDR1 and CDR2 (germline): LNHNV, YYDKDF (reference sequence). V was trimmed by 0 bases and J by 6 bases, leaving 17 bases between them. This CDR3 has 16 amino acids. The CDR3 region is CATSRDPRSDVHGYTF. In DNA, the CDR3 is TGTGCCACCAGCAGAGATCCCCGGAGCGACGTGCATGGCTACACCTTC. Full variable domain (rest looked up from reference TRBV15 and TRBJ1-2): DAMVIQNPRYQVTQFGKPVTLSCSQTLNHNVMYWYQQKSSQAPKLLFHYYDKDFNNEADTPDNFQSRRPNTSFCFLDIRSPGLGDTAMYLCATSRDPRSDVHGYTFGSGTRLTVV.